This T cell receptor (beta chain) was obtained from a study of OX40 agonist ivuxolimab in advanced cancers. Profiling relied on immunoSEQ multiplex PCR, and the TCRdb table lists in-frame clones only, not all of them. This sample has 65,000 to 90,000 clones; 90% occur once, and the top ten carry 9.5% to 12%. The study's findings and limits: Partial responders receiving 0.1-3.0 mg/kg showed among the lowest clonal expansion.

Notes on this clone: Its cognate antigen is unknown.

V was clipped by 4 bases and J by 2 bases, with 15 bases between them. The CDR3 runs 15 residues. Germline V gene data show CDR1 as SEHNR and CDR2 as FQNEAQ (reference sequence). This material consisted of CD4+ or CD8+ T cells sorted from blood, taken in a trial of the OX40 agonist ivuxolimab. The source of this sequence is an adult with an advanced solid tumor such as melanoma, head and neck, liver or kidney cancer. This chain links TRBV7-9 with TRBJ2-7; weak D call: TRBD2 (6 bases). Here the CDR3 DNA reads TGTGCCAGCAGCTCTCCCCCTAGCGATGCCTACGAGCAGTACTTC. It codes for CASSSPPSDAYEQYF.